Described below is a single T cell receptor beta chain sequence and its context. The antigen remains unidentified. The data were obtained in a study of radiotherapy plus CTLA-4 blockade in lung cancer. Points from the study as a whole: Researchers report tumor-derived TCR clones expanding in blood after radiotherapy plus ipilimumab.

Generated by immunoSEQ multiplex PCR, the TCRdb table keeps only in-frame clones and is missing some. The table records about 110,000 clones, over 75% of them present only once. There are 16 residues in the CDR3. Germline CDR1 and CDR2: SGHRS and YFSETQ. V gave up 1 base and J gave up 2 bases, with 10 bases separating them. This clonotype originated in a human donor with non-small cell lung cancer that progressed on radiotherapy plus ipilimumab. Some clones in this sample may be carry-over from other donors' samples. This specimen was peripheral blood, taken from a patient treated with radiotherapy plus ipilimumab. The chain is built from TRBV5-1 and TRBJ2-6; D is tentatively TRBD1 or TRBD2 (5 bases each). CDR3 residues: CASSLLGGAGANVLTF. In DNA form, the CDR3 reads TGCGCCAGCAGCTTGCTTGGGGGAGCTGGGGCCAACGTCCTGACTTTC.